This T cell receptor beta chain is from a study of T cells after yellow fever vaccination. General study findings and limits: Overall, a small share of clonotypes was seen in both CD4 and CD8 compartments.

5'RACE template switching produced TCR cDNA carrying a universal primer site and UMIs. TCRdb fed the 5' RACE reads into MiXCR, producing one record per CDR3 protein. The sample contains 620,000 or so distinct CDR3 sequences, around an eighth of which appear only once. The trim removed 6 bases at V and 6 bases at J, leaving 9 bases unmatched. CDR3 length equals 14 residues. This clonotype was recorded many times. Its specificity is unknown. This chain uses TRBV12-3 or TRBV12-4 with TRBJ2-7; 9 nucleotides agree with TRBD1. The input for sequencing was PBMCs, taken on the day of the yellow fever booster vaccination. The sequence was obtained from a man aged 25 to 40 who received the YFV17D yellow fever vaccine. The CDR3: CASRQGAGYREQYF. The CDR3 DNA is TGTGCCAGCAGACAGGGGGCGGGTTACCGCGAGCAGTACTTC.